These 22 T cell receptor beta chains share one sample of origin, sequenced in a study of shared clonotypes between healthy human individuals. In the naive CD8 group, cells lacked CD45RO and were positively selected for CCR7, so terminally differentiated effector memory CD45RA+ cells were left out. Assay: immunoSEQ multiplex PCR; the TCRdb copy retains only in-frame clones and omits some. Found here are under 850,000 clones, 80% to 95% of them singletons; the top ten hold around 24%. Input material: naive CD8+ T cells sorted from blood. The receptors here all came from a man younger than 40 in good health.

V is TRBV18 and J is TRBJ2-1, with 7 nucleotides matching TRBD2. The germline gives CDR1 KGHSH, CDR2 LQKENI. J lost 5 bases, V lost 0 bases, and 1 base had no gene match. CDR3 length: 14 residues. DNA for the CDR3: TGTGCCAGCTCACCACCGGGAGGGGACAATGAGCAGTTCTTC. The encoded protein is CASSPPGGDNEQFF. The entire variable domain, with the rest obtained from reference TRBV18 and TRBJ2-1, is as follows: NAGVMQNPRHLVRRRGQEARLRCSPMKGHSHVYWYRQLPEEGLKFMVYLQKENIIDESGMPKERFSAEFPKEGPSILRIQQVVRGDSAAYFCASSPPGGDNEQFFGPGTRLTVL.

Points on this clone: The identical CDR3 is also encoded by other nucleotide sequences in the sample. The gene calls are TRBV15 and TRBJ2-7; D perhaps matches TRBD1 (5 bases). The CDR3 consists of 15 residues. Trimming removed 0 bases from V and 0 bases from J, with 9 bases in between. Germline CDR1 is LNHNV and CDR2 is YYDKDF (reference sequence). This CDR3 reads CATSRDRGSSYEQYF. The CDR3 nucleotides are TGTGCCACCAGCAGAGATAGGGGTAGCTCCTACGAGCAGTACTTC.

The CDR3 DNA is TGTGCCAGTAGTATAGATCTTTGGGCTAGCGGGAGCTATGAGCAGTTCTTC. Residues: CASSIDLWASGSYEQFF. J is TRBJ2-1 and V is TRBV19; 10 bases align to TRBD2. Germline CDR1 and CDR2: LNHDA and SQIVND (reference sequence). CDR3 length equals 17 residues. The V and J ends lost 0 bases and 8 bases, in that order; junction bases with no gene match: 10.

The chain couples TRBV7-9 to TRBJ2-1, with 8 bases fitting TRBD2. The CDR3 is made up of 15 amino acids. Trimming at V came to 4 bases and at J to 4 bases, leaving 6 bases not matched to a gene. Per the germline V gene, CDR1 is SEHNR and CDR2 is FQNEAQ (reference sequence). The CDR3 spells CASSSPGLEYNEQFF. The CDR3 region has the DNA TGTGCCAGCAGCTCGCCGGGACTAGAATACAATGAGCAGTTCTTC.

This rearrangement joins TRBV5-1 to TRBJ2-5; 7 bases agree with TRBD1. The CDR3 length is 15 residues. Per germline, CDR1 SGHRS and CDR2 YFSETQ. V was clipped by 6 bases and J by 1 base; unmatched bases: 9. CDR3 loop: CASTVSGQSQETQYF. DNA of the CDR3: TGCGCCAGCACGGTTTCGGGACAGTCCCAAGAGACCCAGTACTTC.

The CDR3 coding sequence is TGCGCCAGCAGTGAGTCTGTGGGGGAGACCCAGTACTTC. Its translation is CASSESVGETQYF. The genes are TRBV10-1 and TRBJ2-5, with D unresolved. In germline, CDR1 is WNHNN, CDR2 SYGVQD (reference sequence). The CDR3 covers 13 residues. The V gene lost 0 bases and the J gene lost 5 bases, with 7 bases spanning the gap.

V and J are TRBV7-2 and TRBJ1-5, with no clear D. The CDR3 contains 15 residues. V dropped 3 bases and J dropped 9 bases, with 18 bases sitting between them. CDR1 and CDR2 from the germline V gene are SGHTA and FQGNSA. In DNA form, the CDR3 reads TGTGCCAGCAGCTTTACCTCGGACGCCCGTGGGCCCCAGCATTTT. Translated, it gives CASSFTSDARGPQHF.

On this clone itself: This CDR3 is also generated by other DNA sequences in the sample. The chain links TRBV7-9 to TRBJ2-1; 14 bases match TRBD2. Germline loops: CDR1 SEHNR, CDR2 FQNEAQ (reference sequence). V was clipped by 4 bases and J by 1 base; unmatched bases: 3. The CDR3 runs 17 residues. CDR3 in DNA: TGTGCCAGCAGCTCGGGACTAGCGGGAGTTTCCTACAATGAGCAGTTCTTC. It yields the protein CASSSGLAGVSYNEQFF.

V and J are TRBV9 and TRBJ2-7, with D possibly matching TRBD1 (5 bases). Trimming stripped 0 bases from V and 4 bases from J, with 14 bases between. Germline CDR1 and CDR2: SGDLS and YYNGEE. This CDR3 spans 15 amino acids. This chain's CDR3 is CASSVEVGREYEQYF. The DNA of the CDR3 is TGTGCCAGCAGCGTAGAAGTCGGCAGGGAATACGAGCAGTACTTC.

The chain recombines TRBV9 with TRBJ2-1; 7 bases line up with TRBD2. The CDR3 spans 16 residues. Per the germline V gene, CDR1 is SGDLS and CDR2 is YYNGEE. The V segment lost 0 bases and the J segment 7 bases; nucleotides outside the gene matches: 10. CDR3 in amino acids: CASSVEELASSNEQFF. Here the CDR3 DNA reads TGTGCCAGCAGCGTAGAAGAACTAGCGAGCTCGAATGAGCAGTTCTTC. Filled out from reference TRBV9 and TRBJ2-1, the complete variable domain reads DSGVTQTPKHLITATGQRVTLRCSPRSGDLSVYWYQQSLDQGLQFLIQYYNGEERAKGNILERFSAQQFPDLHSELNLSSLELGDSALYFCASSVEELASSNEQFFGPGTRLTVL.

This CDR3 is CSVSREKETQYF. In DNA, the CDR3 is TGCAGCGTGAGCCGGGAGAAAGAGACCCAGTACTTC. The chain uses TRBV29-1 and TRBJ2-5, with a tentative D call TRBD2 (6 bases). The CDR3 extends over 12 amino acids. Germline lookup yields CDR1 SQVTM and CDR2 ANQGSEA. The germline V and J ends were trimmed by 6 bases and 3 bases, with 11 bases remaining between them. The complete variable domain, with remaining parts taken from reference TRBV29-1 and TRBJ2-5, reads SAVISQKPSRDICQRGTSLTIQCQVDSQVTMMFWYRQQPGQSLTLIATANQGSEATYESGFVIDKFPISRPNLTFSTLTVSNMSPEDSSIYLCSVSREKETQYFGPGTRLLVL.

This chain links TRBV27 with TRBJ1-2; possibly TRBD1 for D (5 bases). The V gene lost 4 bases and the J gene lost 0 bases, with 9 bases spanning the gap. This CDR3 has 14 amino acids. CDR1 is MNHEY and CDR2 is SMNVEV in the germline V gene (reference sequence). The CDR3 nucleotides read TGTGCCAGCAGTTCCTGGGGGACTAACTATGGCTACACCTTC. It encodes CASSSWGTNYGYTF.

This clone was seen only a few times. The sample contains more than one DNA sequence encoding this CDR3. V usage is TRBV7-6 and J usage is TRBJ2-7; TRBD2 agrees at 7 bases. Germline assignment: CDR1 SGHVS and CDR2 FNYEAQ. J was trimmed by 4 bases and V by 1 base; bases with no gene match: 1. The CDR3 sequence is 13 residues long. The CDR3 DNA follows: TGTGCCAGCAGCTTAGGGACTAGATACGAGCAGTACTTC. Encoded protein: CASSLGTRYEQYF.

The V and J genes are TRBV19 and TRBJ2-7; TRBD1 matches at 7 bases. V trimming: 0 bases; J trimming: 2 bases; junction bases outside the gene matches: 10. Germline values: CDR1 LNHDA, CDR2 SQIVND (reference sequence). The CDR3 is 17 amino acids. This CDR3 is CASSIDPALTGTYEQYF. The CDR3 coding sequence is TGTGCCAGTAGTATAGATCCCGCATTGACAGGGACCTACGAGCAGTACTTC.

This chain connects TRBV10-1 to TRBJ2-3; no clear D. V lost 0 bases and J lost 3, with 7 bases in between. The CDR3 spans 14 residues. The germline V gene encodes CDR1 WNHNN and CDR2 SYGVQD (reference sequence). The CDR3 loop is CASSESMGTDTQYF. The CDR3 nucleotides are TGCGCCAGCAGTGAGTCGATGGGGACAGATACGCAGTATTTT.

This clone has a single count. The V call is TRBV29-1, the J call TRBJ2-3, with 7 nucleotides matching TRBD2. CDR1 is SQVTM, CDR2 ANQGSEA, per germline. CDR3 length: 16 amino acids. Trimming at V came to 4 bases and at J to 0 bases, leaving 10 bases not matched to a gene. CDR3 sequence (DNA): TGCAGCGTTGTTAGCGGGCTAAGCTCTAGCACAGATACGCAGTATTTT. Its translation is CSVVSGLSSSTDTQYF.

About this clone: The same CDR3 arises from other DNA sequences in this sample as well. The V and J genes are TRBV27 and TRBJ2-7, with 8 bases matching TRBD1. Germline assignment: CDR1 MNHEY and CDR2 SMNVEV (reference sequence). V lost 3 bases, J lost 3 bases, and 4 bases stayed unmatched. The CDR3 spans 14 residues. In nucleotides, the CDR3 is TGTGCCAGCAGTTTTGGACAGGGCAACTACGAGCAGTACTTC. Its translation is CASSFGQGNYEQYF.

The J gene is TRBJ1-1, the V gene TRBV28, with D possibly matching TRBD1 (6 bases). The CDR3 totals 14 residues. Germline V gene lookup returns CDR1 MDHEN and CDR2 SYDVKM. Between the trimmed V and J ends, which lost 5 bases and 1 base, there was a span of 11 bases. The CDR3 protein is CASSTTGSNTEAFF. In nucleotides, the CDR3 is TGTGCCAGCAGTACAACAGGGTCGAACACTGAAGCTTTCTTT. The full variable domain, in which reference TRBV28 and TRBJ1-1 provide the parts outside the CDR3, is DVKVTQSSRYLVKRTGEKVFLECVQDMDHENMFWYRQDPGLGLRLIYFSYDVKMKEKGDIPEGYSVSREKKERFSLILESASTNQTSMYLCASSTTGSNTEAFFGQGTRLTVV.

This clone was seen once. This chain connects TRBV19 to TRBJ2-1; TRBD2 matches at 9 bases. Germline V gene lookup returns CDR1 LNHDA and CDR2 SQIVND (reference sequence). The CDR3 totals 15 residues. J lost 0 bases, V lost 6 bases, and 3 bases had no gene match. The CDR3 loop reads CASRVAGASYNEQFF. The CDR3 DNA reads TGTGCCAGTAGGGTAGCGGGAGCCTCCTACAATGAGCAGTTCTTC.

This chain links TRBV28 with TRBJ2-2; D is unresolved. The CDR3 totals 12 residues. Trimming took 0 bases from V and 6 from J, leaving 2 bases between them. In germline, CDR1 is MDHEN, CDR2 SYDVKM. The CDR3 reads CASSLWSGELFF. The CDR3 nucleotides are TGTGCCAGCAGTTTATGGTCCGGGGAGCTGTTTTTT.

The chain recombines TRBV7-2 with TRBJ1-1; no clear D gene. Per the germline V gene, CDR1 is SGHTA and CDR2 is FQGNSA. Trimming left V 1 base short and J 8 bases short, with 11 bases between. CDR3 length equals 13 residues. CDR3 region: CASSLVRSGEAFF. CDR3 bases: TGTGCCAGCAGCTTAGTTAGGTCAGGCGAAGCTTTCTTT.

The chain combines TRBV25-1 with TRBJ2-5; D not resolved. With 1 base removed from V and 0 bases from J, the gap between germline ends came to 9 bases. The CDR3 runs to 15 residues. CDR1 is MGHDK and CDR2 is SYGVNS in the germline V gene. CDR3 protein: CASSESAEYQETQYF. The CDR3 nucleotides read TGTGCCAGCAGTGAATCGGCAGAGTACCAAGAGACCCAGTACTTC. Full variable domain (remainder filled in from reference TRBV25-1 and TRBJ2-5): EADIYQTPRYLVIGTGKKITLECSQTMGHDKMYWYQQDPGMELHLIHYSYGVNSTEKGDLSSESTVSRIRTEHFPLTLESARPSHTSQYLCASSESAEYQETQYFGPGTRLLVL.